This T cell receptor beta chain stems from a study of cytomegalovirus exposure and HLA in healthy donors. 60 Vbeta and 13 Jbeta primers were used in PCR. Only in-frame clones appear in the TCRdb table, and some are missing; sequencing was by immunoSEQ multiplex PCR. The sample lists around 94,000 clones, approximately 87% occurring once. This TCR was sampled from a man aged 40-49 years in good health and CMV-seronegative. The source material was PBMCs.

The CDR3 DNA is TGTGCCAGCATCCCCCGGGGGGCCAGAACTGAAGCTTTCTTT. Its protein is CASIPRGARTEAFF. The chain uses TRBV6-5 and TRBJ1-1; tentative D call: TRBD1 (6 bases). In germline, CDR1 is MNHEY, CDR2 SVGAGI. The CDR3 length is 14 residues. Trimming cost V 7 bases and J 5 bases, with 17 bases left between them.